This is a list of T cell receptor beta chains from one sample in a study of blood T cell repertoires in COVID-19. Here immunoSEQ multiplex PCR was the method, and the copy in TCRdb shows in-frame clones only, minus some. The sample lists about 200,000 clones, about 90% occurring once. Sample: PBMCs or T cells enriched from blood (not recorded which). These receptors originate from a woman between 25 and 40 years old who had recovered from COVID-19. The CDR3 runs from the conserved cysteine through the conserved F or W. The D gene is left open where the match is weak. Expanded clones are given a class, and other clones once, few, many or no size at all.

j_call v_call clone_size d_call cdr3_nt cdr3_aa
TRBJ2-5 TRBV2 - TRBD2 TGTGCCAGCAGCGCTACGAGGACTAGTGGAGAGACCCAGTACTTC CASSATRTSGETQYF
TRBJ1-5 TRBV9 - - TGTGCCAGCAGCGCGGGGGGAAGCAATCAGCCCCAGCATTTT CASSAGGSNQPQHF
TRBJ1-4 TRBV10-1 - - TGCGCCAGCAGTGAGTCGAAAGGGAGGAATGAAAAACTGTTTTTT CASSESKGRNEKLFF
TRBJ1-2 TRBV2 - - TGTGCCAGCAGCCGCGGACAGACCTTAACCTATGGCTACACCTTC CASSRGQTLTYGYTF
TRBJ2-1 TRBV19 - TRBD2 TGTGCCAGTAGTACCCCGGGACTAGCGGGAGTTAATGAGCAGTTCTTC CASSTPGLAGVNEQFF
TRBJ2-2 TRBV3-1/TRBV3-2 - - TGTGCCAGCAGCCAAGCCCGGACCGGGGAGCTGTTTTTT CASSQARTGELFF
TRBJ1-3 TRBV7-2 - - TGTGCCAGCAGCTTAGTGGCAGGAGGTTCTGGAAACACCATATATTTT CASSLVAGGSGNTIYF
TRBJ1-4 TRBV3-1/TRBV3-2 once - TGTGCCAGCAGCCTGGTGAGGACTGACGAAAAACTGTTTTTT CASSLVRTDEKLFF
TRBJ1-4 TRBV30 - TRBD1 TGTGCCTGGAGGCAGCAGGGGGCGGGTGAAAAACTGTTTTTT CAWRQQGAGEKLFF
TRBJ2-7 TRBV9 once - TGTGCCAGCAGTGGCCAGCGGCACTACGAGCAGTACTTC CASSGQRHYEQYF
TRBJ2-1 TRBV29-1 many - TGCAGCGTCGCAATGGGCGACACGGCGAGCAATGAGCAGTTCTTC CSVAMGDTASNEQFF
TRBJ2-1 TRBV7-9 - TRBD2 TGTGCCAGCAGCCCGCTGGGGAGGCTAGCGGGAGGGGAGCAGTTCTTC CASSPLGRLAGGEQFF
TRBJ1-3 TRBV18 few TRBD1 TGTGCCAGCTCACCGACGACCGACAGGGCCGAGGGAAACACCATATATTTT CASSPTTDRAEGNTIYF
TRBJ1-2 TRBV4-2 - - TGTGCCAGCAGCCAACTGAGATTAGGGGTCTATGGCTACACCTTC CASSQLRLGVYGYTF